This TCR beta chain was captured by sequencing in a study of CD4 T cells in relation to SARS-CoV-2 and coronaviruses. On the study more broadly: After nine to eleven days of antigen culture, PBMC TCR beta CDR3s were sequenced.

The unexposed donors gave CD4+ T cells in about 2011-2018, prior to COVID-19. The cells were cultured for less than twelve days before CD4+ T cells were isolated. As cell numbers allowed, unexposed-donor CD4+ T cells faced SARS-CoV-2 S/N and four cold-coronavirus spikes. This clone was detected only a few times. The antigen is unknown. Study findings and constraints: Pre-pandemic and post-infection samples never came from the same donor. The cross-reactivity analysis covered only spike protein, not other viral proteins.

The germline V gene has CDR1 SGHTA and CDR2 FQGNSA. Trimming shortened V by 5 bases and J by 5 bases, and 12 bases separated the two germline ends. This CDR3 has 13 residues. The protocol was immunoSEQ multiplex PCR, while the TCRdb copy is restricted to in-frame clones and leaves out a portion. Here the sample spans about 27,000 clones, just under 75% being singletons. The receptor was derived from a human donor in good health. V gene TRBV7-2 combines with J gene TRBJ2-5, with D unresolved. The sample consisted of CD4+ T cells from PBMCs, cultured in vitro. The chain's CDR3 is CASSARSRETQYF. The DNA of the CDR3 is TGTGCCAGCAGCGCTCGTAGCCGGGAGACCCAGTACTTC. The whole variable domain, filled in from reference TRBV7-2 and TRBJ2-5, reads GAGVSQSPSNKVTEKGKDVELRCDPISGHTALYWYRQSLGQGLEFLIYFQGNSAPDKSGLPSDRFSAERTGGSVSTLTIQRTQQEDSAVYLCASSARSRETQYFGPGTRLLVL.